One and the same sample provided the 19 T cell receptor beta chains below, sequenced in a study of cytomegalovirus exposure and HLA in healthy donors. In the PCR, 60 Vbeta and 13 Jbeta primers were used. Using immunoSEQ multiplex PCR, the repertoire was profiled, and TCRdb retains in-frame clones only, with some absent. The listing contains tens of thousands of clones. Material for sequencing was PBMCs. The receptor source for this set is a woman in her thirties or forties in good health and CMV-seropositive.

CDR3 bases: TGCGCCAGCAGCGAGGGACTAGCGGGAGGGGGTTACGAGCAGTACTTC. It yields the protein CASSEGLAGGGYEQYF. This rearrangement joins TRBV5-1 to TRBJ2-7; 16 positions match TRBD2. CDR3 size: 16 residues. CDR1 SGHRS and CDR2 YFSETQ come from the germline V gene. V was pared by 4 bases and J by 4 bases, with 5 bases of the junction left unmatched.

The V gene is TRBV6-1, the J gene TRBJ2-1; D possibly corresponds to TRBD1 (6 bases). The germline V gene has CDR1 MNHNS and CDR2 SASEGT. V gave up 4 bases and J gave up 4 bases, with 11 bases separating them. The CDR3 length is 14 residues. CDR3 sequence reads: CASSALGGYNEQFF. For the CDR3, the DNA is TGTGCCAGCAGTGCCCTAGGGGGTTACAATGAGCAGTTCTTC.

On this clone itself: Other DNA sequences in this sample translate to the same CDR3. The chain recombines TRBV6-1 with TRBJ2-7, with 7 bases fitting TRBD2. The germline CDR1 and CDR2 sequences are MNHNS and SASEGT. J lost 4 bases, V lost 0 bases, and 15 bases had no gene match. The CDR3 is 18 residues long. The CDR3 loop is CASSEAPNPASGNYEQYF. The CDR3, as DNA: TGTGCCAGCAGTGAAGCGCCTAACCCGGCCAGCGGGAATTACGAGCAGTACTTC.

The rearrangement joins TRBV19 to TRBJ2-1, with 8 bases fitting TRBD2. Germline V gene data show CDR1 as LNHDA and CDR2 as SQIVND (reference sequence). Losses at the gene ends were 3 bases for V and 6 bases for J; bases not matched to a gene: 1. This CDR3 has 13 amino acids. DNA for the CDR3: TGTGCCAGTAGTATCGGGAGGGTCAATGAGCAGTTCTTC. Translating gives CASSIGRVNEQFF.

The chain is built from TRBV12-5 and TRBJ2-2; D is uncertain. There are 14 residues in the CDR3. Deletions cut 7 bases from V and 4 bases from J, with 13 bases between. Germline values: CDR1 LGHNT, CDR2 FRNRAP. The CDR3 DNA reads TGTGCTAGTGCCTACACGGCGGTCACCGGGGAGCTGTTTTTT. This translates into CASAYTAVTGELFF.

V gene TRBV29-1 combines with J gene TRBJ2-1; D is perhaps TRBD1 (6 bases). This CDR3 is built from 19 residues. V gave up 8 bases and J gave up 7 bases, with 36 bases separating them. CDR1 SQVTM and CDR2 ANQGSEA come from the germline V gene. CDR3 DNA: TGCAGCACTACTCCCGCTATCGAGTCCACAGGGCATAGGGGGAATGAGCAGTTCTTC. It codes for CSTTPAIESTGHRGNEQFF.

V is TRBV2 and J is TRBJ1-5; D unresolved. The V gene lost 3 bases and the J gene lost 2 bases, with 5 bases spanning the gap. CDR3 length: 13 residues. CDR1 SNHLY and CDR2 FYNNEI come from the germline V gene. CDR3 residues: CASSEGGNQPQHF. The CDR3 nucleotides read TGTGCCAGCAGTGAGGGCGGCAATCAGCCCCAGCATTTT. The full variable domain, in which reference TRBV2 and TRBJ1-5 provide the parts outside the CDR3, is EPEVTQTPSHQVTQMGQEVILRCVPISNHLYFYWYRQILGQKVEFLVSFYNNEISEKSEIFDDQFSVERPDGSNFTLKIRSTKLEDSAMYFCASSEGGNQPQHFGDGTRLSIL.

This chain links TRBV11-2 with TRBJ2-5; 9 bases fit TRBD2. This CDR3 region has 15 residues. V lost 0 bases, J lost 4 bases, and 3 bases stayed unmatched. Germline CDR1 and CDR2: SGHAT and FQNNGV. CDR3 sequence (DNA): TGTGCCAGCAGCTTAGATGCGGGGGGGCGAGAGACCCAGTACTTC. It yields the protein CASSLDAGGRETQYF. Full variable domain (missing parts from reference TRBV11-2 and TRBJ2-5): EAGVAQSPRYKIIEKRQSVAFWCNPISGHATLYWYQQILGQGPKLLIQFQNNGVVDDSQLPKDRFSAERLKGVDSTLKIQPAKLEDSAVYLCASSLDAGGRETQYFGPGTRLLVL.

V is TRBV7-3 and J is TRBJ2-2; no reliable D call. The CDR3 spans 15 residues. The germline gives CDR1 SGHTA, CDR2 FQGTGA. The ends were cut back, 2 bases at V and 4 bases at J, with 11 bases in the middle. The CDR3 region is CASSLYNGGTGELFF. In DNA form, the CDR3 reads TGTGCCAGCAGCTTATATAACGGCGGCACCGGGGAGCTGTTTTTT.

The chain has TRBV28 and TRBJ2-7; D is ambiguous. This CDR3 comprises 13 residues. V was cut by 5 bases and J by 2 bases, with 10 bases left in between. From germline, CDR1 is MDHEN and CDR2 SYDVKM. The CDR3 spells CASSPVAPYEQYF. The CDR3 nucleotides read TGTGCCAGCAGTCCGGTAGCCCCCTACGAGCAGTACTTC.

This chain links TRBV9 with TRBJ1-2, with TRBD1 matching over 7 bases. There are 15 residues in the CDR3. V was clipped by 3 bases and J by 3 bases; unmatched bases: 8. The germline gives CDR1 SGDLS, CDR2 YYNGEE. CDR3 bases: TGTGCCAGCAGCGCTTGGACAGGTTGGGACTATGGCTACACCTTC. Encoded protein: CASSAWTGWDYGYTF.

The gene calls are TRBV7-9 and TRBJ2-7, with D unresolved. The CDR3 consists of 13 residues. Germline assignment: CDR1 SEHNR and CDR2 FQNEAQ (reference sequence). V lost 7 bases and J lost 3, with 13 bases in between. The CDR3 is CASTRAPDYEQYF. In nucleotides, the CDR3 is TGTGCCAGCACCCGAGCGCCGGACTACGAGCAGTACTTC.

In DNA, the CDR3 is TGTGCCAGCAGTTCACCAGGGTCCGCTAATGAAAAACTGTTTTTT. This codes for CASSSPGSANEKLFF. The V gene is TRBV27, the J gene TRBJ1-4, with a tentative D call TRBD1 (5 bases). Trimming took 4 bases from V and 3 from J, leaving 12 bases between them. Germline assignment: CDR1 MNHEY and CDR2 SMNVEV (reference sequence). The CDR3 length is 15 residues.

The chain employs TRBV19 and TRBJ1-4, with TRBD1 as a possible D gene (6 bases). From germline, CDR1 is LNHDA and CDR2 SQIVND (reference sequence). V lost 5 bases, J lost 4 bases, and 14 bases lay in between. CDR3 length equals 15 residues. CDR3 bases: TGTGCCAGTAGTCGTCCAGGGACAAGTAATGAAAAACTGTTTTTT. It codes for CASSRPGTSNEKLFF.

This sequence joins TRBV25-1 and TRBJ1-1, with 12 bases identical to TRBD1. Trimming removed 4 bases from V and 1 base from J; junction bases left unmatched: 4. The CDR3 has 16 residues. Germline assignment: CDR1 MGHDK and CDR2 SYGVNS. The CDR3 here is CASSAGTGGSNTEAFF. CDR3 sequence (DNA): TGTGCCAGCAGTGCCGGGACAGGGGGCTCGAACACTGAAGCTTTCTTT.

This rearrangement joins TRBV5-1 to TRBJ2-1; D perhaps matches TRBD1 (5 bases). The CDR3 is 16 amino acids. CDR1 and CDR2 (germline): SGHRS, YFSETQ. The ends were cut back, 4 bases at V and 0 bases at J, with 14 bases in the middle. As DNA, the CDR3 is TGCGCCAGCAGCCCCCTACAGGTATCCTCCTACAATGAGCAGTTCTTC. Its protein is CASSPLQVSSYNEQFF.

This rearrangement joins TRBV4-1 to TRBJ1-5, with D possibly being TRBD1 (5 bases). Germline assignment: CDR1 MGHRA and CDR2 YSYEKL. The CDR3 runs to 16 residues. Trimming removed 1 base at V and 3 bases at J, with 13 bases between. CDR3 nucleotide sequence: TGCGCCAGCAGCCAAGGGCAGGGCGACCTCAATCAGCCCCAGCATTTT. It codes for CASSQGQGDLNQPQHF.

This rearrangement joins TRBV7-9 to TRBJ1-2; weak D call: TRBD1 (5 bases). The germline CDR1 and CDR2 sequences are SEHNR and FQNEAQ (reference sequence). The V gene lost 3 bases and the J gene lost 4 bases, with 18 bases spanning the gap. This CDR3 comprises 16 residues. The CDR3 DNA reads as TGTGCCAGCAGCTTGGGCTCGGGCAGGGCAGGCTATGGCTACACCTTC. Its protein is CASSLGSGRAGYGYTF.

As concerns this clone: A junction end diverges from the germline sequence, so it may reflect a read error. V usage is TRBV4-1 and J usage is TRBJ2-5; D gene ambiguous. The J call could be wrong; TRBJ2-7 is a better fit for the DNA end. Looked up from germline, CDR1 is MGHRA and CDR2 is YSYEKL. This CDR3 has 12 residues. The CDR3 loop is CASSQDSNEQYF. The CDR3 coding sequence is TGCGCCAGCAGTCAAGATAGCAACGAGCAGTACTTC.